This record concerns one T cell receptor beta chain sequence. The antigen remains undetermined. Trimming left V 0 bases short and J 0 bases short, with 12 bases between. This CDR3 region has 17 residues. The V gene's germline CDR1 is MGHRA and CDR2 YSYEKL. TCRdb analysed the reads with MiXCR anew, one entry per CDR3 protein. The table shows approximately 300,000 distinct CDR3 sequences, with 29% occurring only once. This sample is drawn from a study of T cell repertoires in cytomegalovirus infection. Study-wide background: Recently identified HLA-C-restricted CMV epitopes were among the peptides used. Matching HLA type, along with CMV infection, was indicated by public TCR beta signatures. Findings of the study overall: Ex vivo responses were dominated by HLA-C-restricted CMV-specific TCR beta clonotypes. Cumulative frequency of public TCR beta families picked out carriers of CMV plus the relevant HLA.

The rearrangement links TRBV4-1 to TRBJ1-5, with a tentative D call TRBD1 (5 bases). This specimen consisted of cultured PBMCs, obtained from culture after CMV antigen stimulation. The TCR originated in a human donor in good health (CMV status not recorded). Some clones in this sample may be carry-over from other donors' samples. CDR3 protein: CASSQDPGRDSNQPQHF. CDR3 in DNA: TGCGCCAGCAGCCAAGATCCGGGCAGGGATAGCAATCAGCCCCAGCATTTT.